A single sample gave rise to the 27 T cell receptor beta chains below, sequenced in a study of post-analysis software for immune sequencing data. Study outcomes and limitations: The study found TRBV5-6, TRBV5-1 and TRBV20-1 among a handful of TRBV segments more frequent in patients than controls.

cDNA libraries for TCR beta contained unique molecular identifiers. TCRdb reprocessed the PCR reads via MiXCR and lists one record per CDR3 protein. The table records around 250,000 distinct CDR3 sequences, 30% to 45% of them present only once. Their antigen targets remain unknown. Sequenced: blood. These receptor sequences come from a girl aged 10 to 17 with multiple sclerosis.

This clonotype occurred a few times. The chain has TRBV10-3 and TRBJ2-1; D call uncertain. This CDR3 is 14 amino acids long. In germline, CDR1 is ENHRY, CDR2 SYGVKD. Trimming stripped 6 bases from V and 8 bases from J, with 17 bases between. The CDR3 DNA reads as TGTGCCATCAGCCCACGGGTTCTCAAGGATGAGCAGTTCTTC. Its translation is CAISPRVLKDEQFF.

This clonotype turned up a few times. The chain employs TRBV12-3 or TRBV12-4 and TRBJ1-1; TRBD1 matches 7 bases. The trim removed 8 bases at V and 1 base at J, leaving 7 bases unmatched. The CDR3 totals 14 residues. CDR3 in DNA: TGTGCCAGCCAACTTCGACAGGGGAACACTGAAGCTTTCTTT. Amino acid sequence: CASQLRQGNTEAFF.

Notes on this clonotype: One base away lies a much larger clone, so this may be a sequencing read error. This chain joins TRBV2 and TRBJ2-6; D might be TRBD1 (5 bases). This CDR3 is 16 amino acids long. CDR1 is SNHLY, CDR2 FYNNEI, per germline. CDR3 region: CASIQGSASGANVRTF. The CDR3 nucleotides read TGTGCCAGCATTCAGGGAAGTGCCTCTGGGGCCAACGTCCGGACTTTC.

The genes are TRBV20-1 and TRBJ1-1; TRBD1 might be the D (6 bases). This CDR3 is built from 12 residues. V was clipped by 3 bases and J by 9 bases, with 14 bases between them. The germline V gene has CDR1 DFQATT and CDR2 SNEGSKA (reference sequence). CDR3 sequence: CSASPSTGKAFF. CDR3 DNA: TGCAGTGCTAGCCCCTCAACAGGGAAAGCTTTCTTT.

The table lists this clonotype with a count of one. The genes are TRBV10-1 and TRBJ2-4; tentatively, D is TRBD1 or TRBD2 (5 bases each). Judging by the DNA end, TRBJ2-7 fits better; the J call may be wrong. The germline gives CDR1 WNHNN, CDR2 SYGVQD (reference sequence). CDR3 length: 13 amino acids. CDR3 amino acids: CASSGDLGNEQYF. The CDR3 DNA is TGCGCCAGCAGCGGGGACCTAGGCAACGAGCAGTACTTC.

The rearrangement links TRBV18 to TRBJ1-2; no clear D gene. V lost 3 bases, J lost 4 bases, and 12 bases lay in between. Germline V gives CDR1 KGHSH, CDR2 LQKENI. The CDR3 extends over 14 amino acids. The CDR3 bases are TGTGCCAGCTCACCGTCTCAAGAAAGCTATGGCTACACCTTC. This sequence encodes CASSPSQESYGYTF.

In the case of this clonotype: This may arise from a read error, as a much more abundant clone is one base away. The gene calls are TRBV27 and TRBJ2-1, with D possibly matching TRBD2 (5 bases). V lost 1 base to trimming and J lost 0 bases, with 13 bases between them. This CDR3 contains 17 residues. The V gene's germline CDR1 is MNHEY and CDR2 SMNVEV (reference sequence). DNA for the CDR3: TGTGCCAGCAGTTTATTGAGGGCAGGTCGCTCCTACAATGAGCAGTTCTTC. The encoded protein is CASSLLRAGRSYNEQFF.

This clonotype was detected only a few times. This chain's CDR3 is CAIPLGTGGYGYTF. CDR3 nucleotides: TGTGCCATTCCGCTCGGGACAGGAGGCTATGGCTACACCTTC. The chain joins TRBV12-3 or TRBV12-4 to TRBJ1-2, with 8 nucleotides matching TRBD1. This CDR3 spans 14 amino acids. V shed 10 bases, J shed 4 bases, and the junction held 11 bases outside the gene matches.

The chain links TRBV7-9 to TRBJ2-5; D not resolved. The V end was cut by 1 base, the J end by 11 bases, with 14 bases between. The CDR3 consists of 13 residues. Germline V lookup: CDR1 SEHNR, CDR2 FQNEAQ (reference sequence). The CDR3 protein is CASSLDLDHEQYF. The CDR3 nucleotides are TGTGCCAGCAGCTTAGATCTTGACCATGAGCAGTACTTC.

The table lists this clonotype with many counts. The chain carries TRBV28 and TRBJ1-5; D is undetermined. CDR1 MDHEN and CDR2 SYDVKM come from the germline V gene. The CDR3 contains 18 residues. V lost 3 bases and J 1 base, leaving 19 bases between the germline ends. The CDR3 loop reads CASSLGVFITQSNQPQHF. CDR3 bases: TGTGCCAGCAGTTTGGGTGTTTTCATCACGCAAAGCAATCAGCCCCAGCATTTT.

As concerns this clonotype: A read error may be the cause here, since a much bigger clone is one base away. The chain employs TRBV5-1 and TRBJ1-5; no definite D call. Germline CDR1 SGHRS, CDR2 YFSETQ. The CDR3 has 14 amino acids. Between the trimmed V and J ends, which lost 7 bases and 0 bases, there was a span of 11 bases. Here the CDR3 DNA reads TGCGCCAGCTCCCCAAGGGATAGCAATCAGCCCCAGCATTTT. Translated, it gives CASSPRDSNQPQHF.

The chain combines TRBV15 with TRBJ2-5; tentatively, D is TRBD1 (7 bases). This CDR3 comprises 15 residues. CDR1 is LNHNV, CDR2 YYDKDF, per germline (reference sequence). V lost 2 bases, J lost 4 bases, and 14 bases lay in between. CDR3 in DNA: TGTGCCACCAGCAGATTTAGGCAGGGGGGAGAGACCCAGTACTTC. It is translated as CATSRFRQGGETQYF. The whole variable domain, filled in from reference TRBV15 and TRBJ2-5, reads DAMVIQNPRYQVTQFGKPVTLSCSQTLNHNVMYWYQQKSSQAPKLLFHYYDKDFNNEADTPDNFQSRRPNTSFCFLDIRSPGLGDTAMYLCATSRFRQGGETQYFGPGTRLLVL.

This chain links TRBV2 with TRBJ2-4; 8 bases fit TRBD1. Germline assignment: CDR1 SNHLY and CDR2 FYNNEI. V was clipped by 5 bases and J by 6 bases; unmatched bases: 6. CDR3 length: 14 amino acids. The CDR3 region has the DNA TGTGCCAGCAGTACCGGACAGGGCGGAAACATTCAGTACTTC. This codes for CASSTGQGGNIQYF.

Worth noting for this clonotype: A much larger clone lies one base from this, so it may be a read error. The chain combines TRBV7-9 with TRBJ2-1, with TRBD2 matching over 7 bases. Per germline, CDR1 SEHNR and CDR2 FQNEAQ (reference sequence). The J segment lost 6 bases and the V segment lost 5 bases, leaving 7 bases of the junction unmatched. CDR3 length: 14 residues. CDR3 loop: CASSPSGTRNEQFF. CDR3 nucleotide sequence: TGTGCCAGCAGCCCCAGCGGGACCCGCAATGAGCAGTTCTTC.

This clonotype was detected many times. The chain combines TRBV13 with TRBJ2-7, with D unresolved. The J call may be faulty, since TRBJ2-5 better matches the DNA end. CDR1 PRHDT and CDR2 FYEKMQ come from the germline V gene (reference sequence). The CDR3 extends over 12 amino acids. In nucleotides, the CDR3 is TGTGCCAGCAGCTTAGATCGTGAGACCCAGTACTTC. Protein product: CASSLDRETQYF.

About this clonotype itself: A much larger clone is a single base away; this may be a read error. The chain uses TRBV7-8 and TRBJ1-4, with a weak D call TRBD1 (6 bases). The CDR3 length is 12 residues. Trimming shortened V by 7 bases and J by 7 bases, and 10 bases separated the two germline ends. CDR1 is SGHVS, CDR2 FQNEAQ, per germline. CDR3 residues: CASTGDGEKLFF. The CDR3 region has the DNA TGTGCCAGCACAGGGGACGGTGAAAAACTGTTTTTT.

With respect to this clonotype: A much larger clone lies one base from this, so it may be a read error. V gene TRBV29-1 combines with J gene TRBJ2-7, with 10 bases aligning to TRBD1. This CDR3 contains 13 residues. Germline CDR1 and CDR2: SQVTM and ANQGSEA. Unmatched junction bases numbered 9, after V lost 6 bases and J lost 7 bases. CDR3 in amino acids: CSVGQGVGVEQYF. Written as DNA, the CDR3 is TGCAGCGTCGGACAGGGGGTCGGAGTGGAGCAGTACTTC.

This clonotype has at least ten counts. CDR3 DNA sequence: TGTGCCAGTAGTATCCAGGGCGCTGGGGCCAACGTCCTGACTTTC. Protein sequence: CASSIQGAGANVLTF. The J gene is TRBJ2-6, the V gene TRBV19, with D perhaps matching TRBD1 (5 bases). The CDR3 spans 15 residues. Germline V lookup: CDR1 LNHDA, CDR2 SQIVND (reference sequence). V gave up 3 bases and J gave up 2 bases, with 8 bases separating them.

The J gene is TRBJ1-1, the V gene TRBV18; D remains unclear. The germline gives CDR1 KGHSH, CDR2 LQKENI. V dropped 2 bases and J dropped 4 bases, with 5 bases sitting between them. CDR3 length equals 12 residues. The CDR3 DNA reads TGTGCCAGCTCACCATATTCCACTGAAGCTTTCTTT. This gives the protein CASSPYSTEAFF.

Many counts were recorded for this clonotype. This chain joins TRBV29-1 and TRBJ2-1; the D is unclear. V was cut by 7 bases and J by 3 bases, with 16 bases left in between. Germline loops: CDR1 SQVTM, CDR2 ANQGSEA. The CDR3 is 14 residues long. The CDR3, as DNA: TGCAGCGCCCCTTACGTTGGGCACTACAATGAGCAGTTCTTC. Translated, it gives CSAPYVGHYNEQFF.

J is TRBJ1-2 and V is TRBV29-1, with D maybe TRBD1 (5 bases). Germline-derived CDR1 and CDR2 are SQVTM and ANQGSEA. The CDR3 is 12 amino acids. Here the CDR3 reads CNVLNDGGGYTF. The DNA for the CDR3 is TGCAACGTACTTAATGACGGGGGTGGCTACACCTTC.

This clonotype was recorded many times. It may be a read error: a sequence one base away is much more abundant. The chain carries TRBV25-1 and TRBJ2-1, with 9 bases fitting TRBD1. The CDR3 is 16 residues long. V was clipped by 4 bases and J by 8 bases; unmatched bases: 12. Germline V lookup: CDR1 MGHDK, CDR2 SYGVNS. CDR3 sequence reads: CASSGAGPGQGYEQFF. The DNA of the CDR3 is TGTGCCAGCAGTGGAGCCGGACCGGGACAGGGTTATGAGCAGTTCTTC.

In its sample, this clonotype was seen once. The CDR3 loop is CASSFRGTLPYTF. The CDR3 nucleotides read TGTGCCAGCAGTTTCCGGGGAACCCTGCCCTACACCTTC. The chain combines TRBV12-3 or TRBV12-4 with TRBJ1-2; D call uncertain. The V end lost 3 bases, the J end lost 10 bases, and 15 bases lay between the germline ends. The CDR3 contains 13 residues.

This clonotype was counted many times. The V and J genes are TRBV20-1 and TRBJ2-1; 11 positions agree with TRBD2. CDR3 length: 15 amino acids. Germline CDR1 and CDR2: DFQATT and SNEGSKA (reference sequence). Trimming took 5 bases from V and 7 from J; bases not matched to a gene: 10. Written as DNA, the CDR3 is TGCAGTGCTTCCGGTAGCGGGGGGGCTCCAAATGAGCAGTTCTTC. It yields the protein CSASGSGGAPNEQFF.

With regard to this clonotype: This clone may be a read error of a much larger clone one base away. The rearrangement joins TRBV15 to TRBJ1-5; D is ambiguous. CDR1 is LNHNV, CDR2 YYDKDF, per germline (reference sequence). V lost 0 bases and J lost 5, with 26 bases in between. CDR3 length: 20 residues. The CDR3 region is CATSRDGPPTGNRFHQPQHF. The CDR3 nucleotides read TGTGCCACCAGCAGAGATGGGCCCCCAACGGGGAATCGCTTTCATCAGCCCCAGCATTTT.

The chain couples TRBV20-1 to TRBJ2-5; D call uncertain. The DNA end favors TRBJ2-7, so the J call may be wrong. CDR1 and CDR2 from the germline V gene are DFQATT and SNEGSKA (reference sequence). The length of the CDR3 is 16 residues. The CDR3 nucleotides read TGCAGTGCTAGAGATAGTATCGGTACAAAGCCCCACGAGCAGTACTTC. It encodes CSARDSIGTKPHEQYF.

This clonotype has ten or more counts. V gene TRBV5-1 combines with J gene TRBJ2-3; TRBD2 matches at 11 bases. The CDR3 covers 16 residues. Germline trimming cut 4 bases from V and 4 bases from J; bases unmatched to any gene: 8. CDR1 SGHRS and CDR2 YFSETQ come from the germline V gene. CDR3 nucleotide sequence: TGCGCCAGCAGCCCGTCTAGCGGGAGGAGGGCAGATACGCAGTATTTT. It codes for CASSPSSGRRADTQYF.